This T cell receptor beta chain emerged from a study of OX40 agonist ivuxolimab in advanced cancers. Study observations and caveats: Doses of 0.1 to 3.0 mg/kg were accompanied by clonal expansion of CD4+ and CD8+ blood T cells by week 6.

Trimming took 2 bases from V and 4 from J, leaving 4 bases between them. Germline loops: CDR1 KGHSH, CDR2 LQKENI. This CDR3 comprises 12 residues. Systemic immunosuppression or autoimmune disease history was grounds to exclude patients. Measured with immunoSEQ multiplex PCR; TCRdb has only the in-frame clones, and not every one. This table has tens of thousands of clones, around 80% appearing once. Comments on this clone: As yet, its antigen is unknown.

The source material was CD4+ or CD8+ T cells sorted from blood, sampled in a trial of the OX40 agonist ivuxolimab. This TCR was recovered from an adult with an advanced solid tumor such as melanoma, head and neck, liver or kidney cancer. V and J are TRBV18 and TRBJ2-3; D is ambiguous. The CDR3 region has the DNA TGTGCCAGCTCACCATCGGCAGATACGCAGTATTTT. It translates to CASSPSADTQYF.